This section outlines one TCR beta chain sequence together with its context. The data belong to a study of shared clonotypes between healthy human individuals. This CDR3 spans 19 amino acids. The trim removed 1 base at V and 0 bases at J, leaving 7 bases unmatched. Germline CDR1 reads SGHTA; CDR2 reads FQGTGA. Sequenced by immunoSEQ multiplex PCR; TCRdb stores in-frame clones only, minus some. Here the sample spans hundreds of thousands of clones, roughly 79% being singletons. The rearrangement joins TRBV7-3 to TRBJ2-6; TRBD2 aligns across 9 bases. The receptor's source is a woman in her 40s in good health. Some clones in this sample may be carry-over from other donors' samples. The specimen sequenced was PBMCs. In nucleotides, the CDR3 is TGTGCCAGCAGCTTAAGTCGCGGGAGGGCTCCCTCTGGGGCCAACGTCCTGACTTTC. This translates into CASSLSRGRAPSGANVLTF.